These T cell receptor beta chains were read from a single sample in a study of blood T cell repertoires in COVID-19. Generated by immunoSEQ multiplex PCR, the TCRdb table keeps only in-frame clones and is missing some. The sample lists about 120,000 clones; roughly 85% were seen once. The sample consisted of peripheral blood. Receptor source: a woman at least 80 years old with acute or convalescent COVID-19. Each CDR3 is given with its conserved first and last residue. D genes are given only for firm matches. Clone size is shown for a subset of rows, as once, few, many or a class of expanded clone.

j_gene | abundance | v_gene | d_gene | CDR3aa | CDR3nt
TRBJ2-2 | - | TRBV18 | TRBD1 | CASSAGQGGTGELFF | TGTGCCAGCTCAGCCGGACAGGGCGGCACCGGGGAGCTGTTTTTT
TRBJ1-1 | - | TRBV6-2/TRBV6-3 | TRBD1 | CASSYFDRGAEAFF | TGTGCCAGCAGTTACTTTGACAGGGGGGCTGAAGCTTTCTTT
TRBJ1-6 | - | TRBV5-1 | - | CASTGGGPDSPLHF | TGCGCCAGCACCGGGGGGGGCCCAGATTCACCCCTCCACTTT
TRBJ1-2 | - | TRBV2 | - | CATADGYYGYTF | TGTGCCACCGCGGATGGTTACTATGGCTACACCTTC
TRBJ2-3 | few | TRBV11-2 | TRBD1 | CASSRLVGTGMQYF | TGTGCCAGCAGCCGTCTTGTAGGGACAGGAATGCAGTATTTT
TRBJ1-1 | - | TRBV5-1 | - | CASQREAVRIRDTEAFF | TGCGCCAGCCAACGGGAGGCAGTAAGGATTCGGGACACTGAAGCTTTCTTT
TRBJ1-2 | - | TRBV27 | - | CATKRLQGGYTF | TGTGCCACTAAACGGCTCCAGGGTGGCTACACCTTC
TRBJ1-1 | - | TRBV5-6 | TRBD1 | CASSLARQGAVMNTEAFF | TGTGCCAGCAGCTTGGCACGACAGGGGGCCGTCATGAACACTGAAGCTTTCTTT
TRBJ2-3 | - | TRBV9 | TRBD2 | CASSVQGLGGGTDTQYF | TGTGCCAGCAGCGTACAGGGACTAGGGGGGGGCACAGATACGCAGTATTTT
TRBJ1-3 | - | TRBV27 | TRBD1 | CASSTTGALVNTIYF | TGTGCCAGCAGTACGACAGGGGCTCTGGTGAACACCATATATTTT
TRBJ2-3 | - | TRBV5-4 | TRBD2 | CASSGGGSGSRTDTQYF | TGTGCCAGCAGCGGAGGGGGTAGCGGGAGCCGCACAGATACGCAGTATTTT